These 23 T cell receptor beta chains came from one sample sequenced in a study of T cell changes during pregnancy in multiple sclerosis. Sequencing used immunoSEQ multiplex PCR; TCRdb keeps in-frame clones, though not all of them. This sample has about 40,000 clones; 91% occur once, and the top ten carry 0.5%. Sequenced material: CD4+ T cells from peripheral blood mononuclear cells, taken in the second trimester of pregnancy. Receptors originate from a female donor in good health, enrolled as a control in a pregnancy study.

In DNA form, the CDR3 reads TGTGCCAGCAGCTTGGGGACAGGGAACCAGCCCCAGCATTTT. As protein: CASSLGTGNQPQHF. This chain connects TRBV5-6 to TRBJ1-5; 8 nucleotides line up with TRBD1. The germline gives CDR1 SGHDT, CDR2 YYEEEE. This CDR3 has 14 amino acids. The V gene end was trimmed by 0 bases and the J gene end by 7 bases; junction bases not matched to a gene: 3.

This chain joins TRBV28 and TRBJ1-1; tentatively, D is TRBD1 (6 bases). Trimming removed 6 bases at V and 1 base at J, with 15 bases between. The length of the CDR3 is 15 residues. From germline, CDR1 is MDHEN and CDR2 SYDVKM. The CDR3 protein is CASSSRTAGNTEAFF. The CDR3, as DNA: TGTGCCAGCAGCTCCCGGACAGCAGGGAACACTGAAGCTTTCTTT.

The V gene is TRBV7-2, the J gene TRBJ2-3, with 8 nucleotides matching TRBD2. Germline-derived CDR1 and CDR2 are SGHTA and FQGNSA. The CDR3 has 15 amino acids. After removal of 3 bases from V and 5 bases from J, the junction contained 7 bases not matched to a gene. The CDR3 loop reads CASSLGLDKLDTQYF. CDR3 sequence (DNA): TGTGCCAGCAGCTTGGGACTAGATAAGTTAGATACGCAGTATTTT.

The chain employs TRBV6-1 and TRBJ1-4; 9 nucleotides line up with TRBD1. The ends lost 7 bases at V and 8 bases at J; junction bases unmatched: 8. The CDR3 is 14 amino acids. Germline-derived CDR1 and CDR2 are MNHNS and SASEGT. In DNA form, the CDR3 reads TGTGCCAGCATGAGCACAGGGGGCAGAGAAAAACTGTTTTTT. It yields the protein CASMSTGGREKLFF.

CDR3 in amino acids: CASSLGRGLGGNTDTQYF. In nucleotides, the CDR3 is TGTGCCAGCAGCTTAGGCCGGGGACTAGGGGGGAACACAGATACGCAGTATTTT. This chain links TRBV13 with TRBJ2-3; 8 bases are a match to TRBD2. CDR1 PRHDT and CDR2 FYEKMQ come from the germline V gene (reference sequence). The CDR3 sequence is 18 residues long. J lost 2 bases, V lost 0 bases, and 10 bases had no gene match.

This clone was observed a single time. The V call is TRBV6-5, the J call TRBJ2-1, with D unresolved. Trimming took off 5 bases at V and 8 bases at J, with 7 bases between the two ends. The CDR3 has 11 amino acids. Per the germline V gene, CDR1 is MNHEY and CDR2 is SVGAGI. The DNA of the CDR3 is TGTGCCAGCAGTCGAGCTTATGAGCAGTTCTTC. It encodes CASSRAYEQFF.

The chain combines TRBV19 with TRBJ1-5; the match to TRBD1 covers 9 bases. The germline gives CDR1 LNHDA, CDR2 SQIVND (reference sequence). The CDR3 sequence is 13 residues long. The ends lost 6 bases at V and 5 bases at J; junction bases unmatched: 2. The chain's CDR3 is CASRDRGDQPQHF. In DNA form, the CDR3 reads TGTGCCAGTAGGGACAGGGGAGATCAGCCCCAGCATTTT.

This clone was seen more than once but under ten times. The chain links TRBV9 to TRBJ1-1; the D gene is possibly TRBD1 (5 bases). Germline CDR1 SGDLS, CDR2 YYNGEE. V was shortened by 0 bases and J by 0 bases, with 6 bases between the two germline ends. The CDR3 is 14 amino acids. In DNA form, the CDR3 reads TGTGCCAGCAGCGTAGGACAGTTGAACACTGAAGCTTTCTTT. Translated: CASSVGQLNTEAFF.

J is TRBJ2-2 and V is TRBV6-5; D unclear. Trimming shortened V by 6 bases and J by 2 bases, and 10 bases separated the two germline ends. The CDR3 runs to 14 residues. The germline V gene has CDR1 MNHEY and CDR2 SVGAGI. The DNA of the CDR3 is TGTGCCAGCAGCCGTGTCCGTAACACCGGGGAGCTGTTTTTT. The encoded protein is CASSRVRNTGELFF.

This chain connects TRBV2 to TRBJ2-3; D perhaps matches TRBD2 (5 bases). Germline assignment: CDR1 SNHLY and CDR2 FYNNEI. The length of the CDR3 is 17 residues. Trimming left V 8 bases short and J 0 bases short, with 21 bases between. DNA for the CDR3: TGTGCCAGCGGACCAACCAGGACTTATACTAGCACAGATACGCAGTATTTT. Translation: CASGPTRTYTSTDTQYF.

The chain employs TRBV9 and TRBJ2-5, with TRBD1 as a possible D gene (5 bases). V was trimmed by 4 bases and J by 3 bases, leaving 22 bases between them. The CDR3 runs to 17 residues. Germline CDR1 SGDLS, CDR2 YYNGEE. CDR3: CASSPRPHGREEETQYF. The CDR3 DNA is TGTGCCAGCAGCCCCCGGCCCCACGGCAGGGAAGAAGAGACCCAGTACTTC.

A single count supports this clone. The CDR3 DNA reads TGTGCCAGCTCACCGGAGGGGGCAGGAAACACCATATATTTT. Residues: CASSPEGAGNTIYF. The chain is built from TRBV18 and TRBJ1-3; 7 bases are shared with TRBD1. The V gene's germline CDR1 is KGHSH and CDR2 LQKENI. Trimming removed 3 bases from V and 4 bases from J; junction bases left unmatched: 3. The CDR3 extends over 14 amino acids.

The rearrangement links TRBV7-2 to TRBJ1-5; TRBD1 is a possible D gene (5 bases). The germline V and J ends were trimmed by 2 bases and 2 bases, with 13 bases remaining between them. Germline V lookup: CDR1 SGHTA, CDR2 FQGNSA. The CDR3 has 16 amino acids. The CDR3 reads CASSLSPGDGNQPQHF. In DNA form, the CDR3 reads TGTGCCAGCAGCTTATCCCCGGGGGACGGCAATCAGCCCCAGCATTTT.

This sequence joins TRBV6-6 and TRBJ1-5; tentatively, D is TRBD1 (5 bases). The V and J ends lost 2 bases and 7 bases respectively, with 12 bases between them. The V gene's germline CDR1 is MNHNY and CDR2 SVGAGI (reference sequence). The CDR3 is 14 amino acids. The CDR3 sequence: CASSYRGREQPQHF. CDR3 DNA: TGTGCCAGCAGTTACCGGGGGAGAGAACAGCCCCAGCATTTT.

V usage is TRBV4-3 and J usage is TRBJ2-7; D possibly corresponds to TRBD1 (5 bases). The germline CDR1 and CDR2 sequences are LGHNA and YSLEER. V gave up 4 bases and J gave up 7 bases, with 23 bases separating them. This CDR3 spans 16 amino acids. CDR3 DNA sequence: TGCGCCAGCAGCCGAGAGACCCAGGGCGGTTTGGGGGAGCAGTACTTC. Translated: CASSRETQGGLGEQYF.

CDR3 coding DNA: TGTGCCATCAGTGAGTCGAAGGTTCGGCATCTCCAATTAGCGTCCATATATTTT. Translating it yields CAISESKVRHLQLASIYF. The rearrangement links TRBV10-3 to TRBJ1-3; D is unclear. V was trimmed by 0 bases and J by 11 bases, leaving 26 bases between them. This CDR3 contains 18 residues. Germline V lookup: CDR1 ENHRY, CDR2 SYGVKD.

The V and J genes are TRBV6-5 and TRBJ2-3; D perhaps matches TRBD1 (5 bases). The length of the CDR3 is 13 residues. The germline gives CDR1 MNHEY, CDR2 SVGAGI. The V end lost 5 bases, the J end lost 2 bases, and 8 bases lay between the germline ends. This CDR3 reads CASSRGFTDTQYF. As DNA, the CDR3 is TGTGCCAGCAGTAGGGGTTTCACAGATACGCAGTATTTT.

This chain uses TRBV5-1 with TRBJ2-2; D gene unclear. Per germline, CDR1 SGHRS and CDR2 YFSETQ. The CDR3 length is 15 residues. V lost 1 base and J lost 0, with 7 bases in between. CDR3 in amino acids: CASSLNLANTGELFF. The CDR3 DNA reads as TGCGCCAGCAGCTTGAACCTAGCGAACACCGGGGAGCTGTTTTTT. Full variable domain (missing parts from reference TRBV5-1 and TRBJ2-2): KAGVTQTPRYLIKTRGQQVTLSCSPISGHRSVSWYQQTPGQGLQFLFEYFSETQRNKGNFPGRFSGRQFSNSRSEMNVSTLELGDSALYLCASSLNLANTGELFFGEGSRLTVL.

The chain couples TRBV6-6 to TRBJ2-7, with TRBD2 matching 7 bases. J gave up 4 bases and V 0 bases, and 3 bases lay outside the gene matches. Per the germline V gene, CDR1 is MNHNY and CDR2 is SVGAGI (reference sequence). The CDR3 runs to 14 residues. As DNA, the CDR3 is TGTGCCAGCAGTTACTCGGCGGGGGATTACGAGCAGTACTTC. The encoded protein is CASSYSAGDYEQYF.

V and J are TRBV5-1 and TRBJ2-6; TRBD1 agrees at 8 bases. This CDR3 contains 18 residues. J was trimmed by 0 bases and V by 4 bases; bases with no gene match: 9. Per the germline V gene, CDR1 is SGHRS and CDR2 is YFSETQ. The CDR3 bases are TGCGCCAGCAGCACCGACAGGGGAACCGGCTCTGGGGCCAACGTCCTGACTTTC. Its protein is CASSTDRGTGSGANVLTF.

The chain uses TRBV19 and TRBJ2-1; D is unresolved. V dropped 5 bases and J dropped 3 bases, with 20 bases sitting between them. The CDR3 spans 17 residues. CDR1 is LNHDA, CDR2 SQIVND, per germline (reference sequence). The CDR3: CASSPRFFSLIYNEQFF. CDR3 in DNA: TGTGCCAGTAGTCCACGCTTCTTTAGCCTAATCTACAATGAGCAGTTCTTC.

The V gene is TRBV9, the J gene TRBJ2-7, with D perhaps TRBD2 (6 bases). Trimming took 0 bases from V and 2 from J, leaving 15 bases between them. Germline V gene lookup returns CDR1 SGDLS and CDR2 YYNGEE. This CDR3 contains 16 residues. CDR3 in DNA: TGTGCCAGCAGCGTAGCTGTGGAGACTAGACCCTACGAGCAGTACTTC. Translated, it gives CASSVAVETRPYEQYF.

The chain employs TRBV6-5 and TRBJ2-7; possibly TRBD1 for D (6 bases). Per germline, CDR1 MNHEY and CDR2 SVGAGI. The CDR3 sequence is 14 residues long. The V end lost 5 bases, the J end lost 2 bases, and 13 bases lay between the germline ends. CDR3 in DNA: TGTGCCAGCAGTCCGAGGACAGTGACCTACGAGCAGTACTTC. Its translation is CASSPRTVTYEQYF.